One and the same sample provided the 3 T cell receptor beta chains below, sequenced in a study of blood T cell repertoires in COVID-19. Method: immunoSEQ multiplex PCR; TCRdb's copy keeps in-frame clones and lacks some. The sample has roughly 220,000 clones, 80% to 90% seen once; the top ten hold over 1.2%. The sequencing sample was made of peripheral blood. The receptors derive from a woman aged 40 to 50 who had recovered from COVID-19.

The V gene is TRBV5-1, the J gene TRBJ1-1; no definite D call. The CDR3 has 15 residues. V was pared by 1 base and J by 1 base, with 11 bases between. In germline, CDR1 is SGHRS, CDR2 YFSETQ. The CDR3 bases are TGCGCCAGCAGCTTGCTTGCGGTGGCGAACACTGAAGCTTTCTTT. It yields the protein CASSLLAVANTEAFF.

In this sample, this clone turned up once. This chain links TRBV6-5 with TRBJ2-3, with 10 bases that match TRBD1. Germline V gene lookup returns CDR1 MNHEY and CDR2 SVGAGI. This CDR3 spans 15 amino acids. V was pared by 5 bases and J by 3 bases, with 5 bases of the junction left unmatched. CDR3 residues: CASSTPGQGTDTQYF. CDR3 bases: TGTGCCAGCAGTACCCCGGGACAGGGGACAGATACGCAGTATTTT.

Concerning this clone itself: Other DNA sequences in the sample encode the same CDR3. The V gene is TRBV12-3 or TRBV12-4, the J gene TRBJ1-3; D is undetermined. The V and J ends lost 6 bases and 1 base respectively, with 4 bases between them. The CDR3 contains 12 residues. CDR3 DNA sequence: TGTGCCAGCAGACTATCTGGAAACACCATATATTTT. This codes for CASRLSGNTIYF.